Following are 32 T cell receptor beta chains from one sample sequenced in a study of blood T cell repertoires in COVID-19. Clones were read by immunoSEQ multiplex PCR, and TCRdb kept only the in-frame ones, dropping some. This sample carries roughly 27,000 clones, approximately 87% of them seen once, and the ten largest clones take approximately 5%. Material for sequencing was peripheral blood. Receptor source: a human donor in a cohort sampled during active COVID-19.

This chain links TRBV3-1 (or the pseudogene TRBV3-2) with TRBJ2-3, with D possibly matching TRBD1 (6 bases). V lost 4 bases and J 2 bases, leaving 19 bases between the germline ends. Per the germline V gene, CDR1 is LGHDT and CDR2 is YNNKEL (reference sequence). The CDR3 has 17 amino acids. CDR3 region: CASSPRYRVWVTDTQYF. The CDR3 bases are TGTGCCAGCAGCCCGAGGTACAGGGTGTGGGTCACAGATACGCAGTATTTT.

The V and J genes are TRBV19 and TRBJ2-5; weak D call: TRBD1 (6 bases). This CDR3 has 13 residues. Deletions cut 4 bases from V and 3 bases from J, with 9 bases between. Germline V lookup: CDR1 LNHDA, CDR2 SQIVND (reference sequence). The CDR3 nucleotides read TGTGCCAGTAGTACGGACAGCGAAGAGACCCAGTACTTC. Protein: CASSTDSEETQYF.

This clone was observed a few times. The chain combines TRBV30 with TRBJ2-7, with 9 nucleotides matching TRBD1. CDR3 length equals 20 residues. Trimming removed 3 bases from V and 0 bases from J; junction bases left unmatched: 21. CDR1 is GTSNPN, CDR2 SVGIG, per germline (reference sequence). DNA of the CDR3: TGTGCCTGGAGCCTTCAAGCGGGGACAGGGAATATAAAATACTCCTACGAGCAGTACTTC. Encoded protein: CAWSLQAGTGNIKYSYEQYF.

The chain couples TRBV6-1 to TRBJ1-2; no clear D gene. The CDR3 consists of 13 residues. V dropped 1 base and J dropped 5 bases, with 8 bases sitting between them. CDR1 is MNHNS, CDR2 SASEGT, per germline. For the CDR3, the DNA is TGTGCCAGCAGTGAAGGGTGGGCATATGGCTACACCTTC. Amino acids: CASSEGWAYGYTF.

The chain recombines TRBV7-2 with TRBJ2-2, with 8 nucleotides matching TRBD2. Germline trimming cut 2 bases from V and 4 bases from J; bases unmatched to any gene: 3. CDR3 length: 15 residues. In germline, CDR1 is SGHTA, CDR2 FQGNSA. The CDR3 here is CASSLSLAATGELFF. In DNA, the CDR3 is TGTGCCAGCAGCTTATCACTAGCGGCCACCGGGGAGCTGTTTTTT.

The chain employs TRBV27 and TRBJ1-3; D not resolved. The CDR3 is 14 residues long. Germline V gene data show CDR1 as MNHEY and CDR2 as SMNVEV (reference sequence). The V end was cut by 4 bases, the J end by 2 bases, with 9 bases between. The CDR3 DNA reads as TGTGCCAGCAGTTCTACTAACCCTGGAAACACCATATATTTT. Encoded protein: CASSSTNPGNTIYF.

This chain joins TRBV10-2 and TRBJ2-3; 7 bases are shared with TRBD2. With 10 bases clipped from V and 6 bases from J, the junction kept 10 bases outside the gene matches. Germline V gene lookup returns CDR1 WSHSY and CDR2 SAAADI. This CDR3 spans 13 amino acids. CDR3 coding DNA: TGCGCCACCGGGACTACTCTTGGGGATACGCAGTATTTT. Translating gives CATGTTLGDTQYF.

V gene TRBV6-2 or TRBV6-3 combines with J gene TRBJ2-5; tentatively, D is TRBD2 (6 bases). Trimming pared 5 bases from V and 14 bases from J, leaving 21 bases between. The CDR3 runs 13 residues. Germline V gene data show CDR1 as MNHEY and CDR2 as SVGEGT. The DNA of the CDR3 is TGTGCCAGCAGTACCTCCGGGAGCTCTCCGGATTACTTC. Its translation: CASSTSGSSPDYF.

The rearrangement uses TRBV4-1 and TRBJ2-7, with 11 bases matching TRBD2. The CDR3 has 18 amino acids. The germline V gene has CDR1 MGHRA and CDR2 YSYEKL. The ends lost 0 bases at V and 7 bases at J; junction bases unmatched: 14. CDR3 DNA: TGCGCCAGCAGCCAAGATGGGGTCACGCCTAGCGGGGGGCGGGAGCAGTACTTC. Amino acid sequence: CASSQDGVTPSGGREQYF.

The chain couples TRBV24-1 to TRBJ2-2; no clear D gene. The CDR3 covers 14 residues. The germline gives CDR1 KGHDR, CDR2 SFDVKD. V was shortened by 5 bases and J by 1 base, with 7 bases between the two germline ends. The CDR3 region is CATSVAGNTGELFF. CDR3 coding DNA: TGTGCCACCAGTGTGGCAGGGAACACCGGGGAGCTGTTTTTT.

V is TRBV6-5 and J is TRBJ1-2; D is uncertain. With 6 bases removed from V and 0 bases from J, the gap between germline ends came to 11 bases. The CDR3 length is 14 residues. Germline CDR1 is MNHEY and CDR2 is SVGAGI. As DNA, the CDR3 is TGTGCCAGCAGGAGAAGGGAGGCTAACTATGGCTACACCTTC. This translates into CASRRREANYGYTF.

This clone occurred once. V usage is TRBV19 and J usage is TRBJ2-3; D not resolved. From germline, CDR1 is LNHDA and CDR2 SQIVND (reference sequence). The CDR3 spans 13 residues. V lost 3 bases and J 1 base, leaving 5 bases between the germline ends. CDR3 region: CASSMSGTDTQYF. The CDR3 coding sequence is TGTGCCAGTAGTATGTCGGGCACAGATACGCAGTATTTT.

The DNA of the CDR3 is TGTGCCAGCAGCCTTTTACTACTAGCGGGGGGGCCGGTCACCGGGGAGCTGTTTTTT. Amino acids: CASSLLLLAGGPVTGELFF. The chain uses TRBV7-2 and TRBJ2-2, with TRBD2 matching 13 bases. Germline CDR1 SGHTA, CDR2 FQGNSA. This CDR3 spans 19 amino acids. The V segment lost 5 bases and the J segment 4 bases; nucleotides outside the gene matches: 13.

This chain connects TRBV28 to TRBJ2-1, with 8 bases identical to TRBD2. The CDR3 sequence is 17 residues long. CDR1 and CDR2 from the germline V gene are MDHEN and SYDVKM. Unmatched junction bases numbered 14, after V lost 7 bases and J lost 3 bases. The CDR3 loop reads CASTPSGRGGVYNEQFF. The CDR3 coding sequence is TGTGCCAGCACCCCTTCGGGACGGGGGGGGGTCTACAATGAGCAGTTCTTC. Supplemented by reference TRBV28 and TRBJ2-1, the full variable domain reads DVKVTQSSRYLVKRTGEKVFLECVQDMDHENMFWYRQDPGLGLRLIYFSYDVKMKEKGDIPEGYSVSREKKERFSLILESASTNQTSMYLCASTPSGRGGVYNEQFFGPGTRLTVL.

DNA for the CDR3: TGTGCCAGCAGCCTAGCACCGAAACGGGGCTCCTACGAGCAGTACTTC. Its translation is CASSLAPKRGSYEQYF. The rearrangement links TRBV5-4 to TRBJ2-7, with D perhaps matching TRBD2 (5 bases). The CDR3 has 16 amino acids. Looked up from germline, CDR1 is SGHNT and CDR2 is YYREEE (reference sequence). Between the trimmed V and J ends, which lost 4 bases and 0 bases, there was a span of 17 bases.

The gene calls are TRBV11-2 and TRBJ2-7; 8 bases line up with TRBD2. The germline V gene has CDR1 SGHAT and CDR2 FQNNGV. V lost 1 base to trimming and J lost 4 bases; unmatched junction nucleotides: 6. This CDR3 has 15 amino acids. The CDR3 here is CASSLVAGGRYEQYF. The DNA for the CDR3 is TGTGCCAGCAGCTTAGTGGCGGGGGGTAGATACGAGCAGTACTTC.

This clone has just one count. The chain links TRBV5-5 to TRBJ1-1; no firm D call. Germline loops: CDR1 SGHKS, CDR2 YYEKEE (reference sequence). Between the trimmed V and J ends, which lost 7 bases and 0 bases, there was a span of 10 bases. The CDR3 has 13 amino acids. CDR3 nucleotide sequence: TGTGCCAGCCGAACAGACCTGAACACTGAAGCTTTCTTT. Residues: CASRTDLNTEAFF.

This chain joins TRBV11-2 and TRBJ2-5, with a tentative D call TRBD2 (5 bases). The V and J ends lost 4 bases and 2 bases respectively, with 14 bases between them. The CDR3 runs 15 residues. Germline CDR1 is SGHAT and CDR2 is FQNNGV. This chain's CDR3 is CASSSAGGRQETQYF. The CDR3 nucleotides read TGTGCCAGCAGCTCCGCTGGCGGGCGGCAAGAGACCCAGTACTTC.

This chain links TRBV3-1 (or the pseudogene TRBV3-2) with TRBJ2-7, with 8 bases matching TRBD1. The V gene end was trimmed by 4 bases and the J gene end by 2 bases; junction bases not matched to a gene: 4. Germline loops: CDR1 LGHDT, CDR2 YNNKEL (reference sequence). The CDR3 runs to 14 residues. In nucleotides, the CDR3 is TGTGCCAGCAGCCCGGACAGGGTGACCTACGAGCAGTACTTC. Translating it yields CASSPDRVTYEQYF.

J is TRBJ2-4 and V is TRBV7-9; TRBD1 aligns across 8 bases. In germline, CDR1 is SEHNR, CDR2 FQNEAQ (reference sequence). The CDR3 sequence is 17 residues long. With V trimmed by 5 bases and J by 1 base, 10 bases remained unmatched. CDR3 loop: CASSPPFRQGAKNIQYF. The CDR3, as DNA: TGTGCCAGCAGCCCCCCTTTTCGACAGGGGGCCAAAAACATTCAGTACTTC.

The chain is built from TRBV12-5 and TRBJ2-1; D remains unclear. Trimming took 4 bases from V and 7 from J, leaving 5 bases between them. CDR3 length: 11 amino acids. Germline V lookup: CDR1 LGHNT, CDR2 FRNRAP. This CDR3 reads CASGWANEQFF. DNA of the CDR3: TGTGCTAGTGGTTGGGCAAATGAGCAGTTCTTC.

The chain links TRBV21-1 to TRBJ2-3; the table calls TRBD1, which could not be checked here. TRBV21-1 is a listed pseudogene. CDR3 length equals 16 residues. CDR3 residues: CASSPRDRGRADTQYF. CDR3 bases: TGTGCCAGCAGCCCCCGGGACAGGGGGCGGGCAGATACGCAGTATTTT.

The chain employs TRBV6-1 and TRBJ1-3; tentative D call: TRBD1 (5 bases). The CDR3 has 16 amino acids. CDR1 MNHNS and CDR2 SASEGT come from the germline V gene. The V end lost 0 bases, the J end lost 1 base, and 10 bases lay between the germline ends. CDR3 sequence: CASSEADGGSGNTIYF. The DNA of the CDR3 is TGTGCCAGCAGTGAAGCGGATGGGGGGTCTGGAAACACCATATATTTT.

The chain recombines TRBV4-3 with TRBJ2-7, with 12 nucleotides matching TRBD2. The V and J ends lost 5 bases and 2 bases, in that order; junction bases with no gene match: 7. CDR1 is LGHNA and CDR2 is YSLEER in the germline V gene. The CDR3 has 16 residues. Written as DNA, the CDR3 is TGCGCCAGCAGCGCTGACCGACTAGCGGGGGCCTACGAGCAGTACTTC. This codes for CASSADRLAGAYEQYF.

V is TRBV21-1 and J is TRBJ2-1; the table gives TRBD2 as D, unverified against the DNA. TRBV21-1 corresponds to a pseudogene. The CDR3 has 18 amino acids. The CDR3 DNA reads TGTGCCAGCAGCCCAGAGGAGGTAAGCCGGAGCTCCTACAATGAGCAGTTCTTC. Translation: CASSPEEVSRSSYNEQFF.

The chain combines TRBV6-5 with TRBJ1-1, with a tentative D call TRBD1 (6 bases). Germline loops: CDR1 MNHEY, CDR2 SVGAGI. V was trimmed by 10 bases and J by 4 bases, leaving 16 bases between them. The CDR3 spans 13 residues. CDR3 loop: CATSTGITTEAFF. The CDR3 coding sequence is TGTGCCACTAGTACAGGGATTACCACTGAAGCTTTCTTT.

CDR3 sequence (DNA): TGTGCCAGCAGGGCGGCGGGGAGCTCCTACGAGCAGTACTTC. Encoded protein: CASRAAGSSYEQYF. The chain is built from TRBV5-8 and TRBJ2-7; D is possibly TRBD2 (6 bases). The CDR3 is made up of 14 amino acids. V shed 5 bases and J shed 0 bases, with 12 bases lying between them. From germline, CDR1 is SGHTS and CDR2 YDEGEE.

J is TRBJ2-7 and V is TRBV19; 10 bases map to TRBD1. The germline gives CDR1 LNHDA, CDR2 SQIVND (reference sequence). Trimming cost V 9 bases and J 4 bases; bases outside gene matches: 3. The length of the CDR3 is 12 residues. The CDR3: CASGQGDYEQYF. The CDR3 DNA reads TGTGCCAGCGGACAGGGGGATTACGAGCAGTACTTC.

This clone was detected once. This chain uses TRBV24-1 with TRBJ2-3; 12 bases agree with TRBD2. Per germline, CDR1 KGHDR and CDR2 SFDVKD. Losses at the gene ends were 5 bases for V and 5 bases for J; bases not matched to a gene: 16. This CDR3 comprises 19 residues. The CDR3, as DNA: TGTGCCACCAGTGTTTTCACGGGACTAGCGGGCCATTCGGGAGATACGCAGTATTTT. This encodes CATSVFTGLAGHSGDTQYF.

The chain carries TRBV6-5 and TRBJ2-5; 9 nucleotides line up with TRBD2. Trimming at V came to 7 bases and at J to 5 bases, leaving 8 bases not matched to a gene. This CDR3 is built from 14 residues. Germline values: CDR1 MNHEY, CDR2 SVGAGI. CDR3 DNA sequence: TGTGCCAGCACTCCGGGACTAGCTTCGGAGACCCAGTACTTC. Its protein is CASTPGLASETQYF.

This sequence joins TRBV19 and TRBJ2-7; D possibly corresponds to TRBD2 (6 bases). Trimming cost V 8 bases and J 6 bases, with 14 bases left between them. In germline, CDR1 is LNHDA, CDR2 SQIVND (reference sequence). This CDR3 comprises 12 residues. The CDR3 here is CASYGTAGEQYF. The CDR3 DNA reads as TGTGCCAGTTACGGGACTGCCGGCGAGCAGTACTTC.

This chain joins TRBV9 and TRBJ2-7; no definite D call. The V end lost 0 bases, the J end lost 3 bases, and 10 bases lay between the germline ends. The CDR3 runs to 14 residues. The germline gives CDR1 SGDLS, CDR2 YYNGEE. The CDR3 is CASSVGSQSYEQYF. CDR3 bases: TGTGCCAGCAGCGTAGGTTCACAGAGCTACGAGCAGTACTTC.